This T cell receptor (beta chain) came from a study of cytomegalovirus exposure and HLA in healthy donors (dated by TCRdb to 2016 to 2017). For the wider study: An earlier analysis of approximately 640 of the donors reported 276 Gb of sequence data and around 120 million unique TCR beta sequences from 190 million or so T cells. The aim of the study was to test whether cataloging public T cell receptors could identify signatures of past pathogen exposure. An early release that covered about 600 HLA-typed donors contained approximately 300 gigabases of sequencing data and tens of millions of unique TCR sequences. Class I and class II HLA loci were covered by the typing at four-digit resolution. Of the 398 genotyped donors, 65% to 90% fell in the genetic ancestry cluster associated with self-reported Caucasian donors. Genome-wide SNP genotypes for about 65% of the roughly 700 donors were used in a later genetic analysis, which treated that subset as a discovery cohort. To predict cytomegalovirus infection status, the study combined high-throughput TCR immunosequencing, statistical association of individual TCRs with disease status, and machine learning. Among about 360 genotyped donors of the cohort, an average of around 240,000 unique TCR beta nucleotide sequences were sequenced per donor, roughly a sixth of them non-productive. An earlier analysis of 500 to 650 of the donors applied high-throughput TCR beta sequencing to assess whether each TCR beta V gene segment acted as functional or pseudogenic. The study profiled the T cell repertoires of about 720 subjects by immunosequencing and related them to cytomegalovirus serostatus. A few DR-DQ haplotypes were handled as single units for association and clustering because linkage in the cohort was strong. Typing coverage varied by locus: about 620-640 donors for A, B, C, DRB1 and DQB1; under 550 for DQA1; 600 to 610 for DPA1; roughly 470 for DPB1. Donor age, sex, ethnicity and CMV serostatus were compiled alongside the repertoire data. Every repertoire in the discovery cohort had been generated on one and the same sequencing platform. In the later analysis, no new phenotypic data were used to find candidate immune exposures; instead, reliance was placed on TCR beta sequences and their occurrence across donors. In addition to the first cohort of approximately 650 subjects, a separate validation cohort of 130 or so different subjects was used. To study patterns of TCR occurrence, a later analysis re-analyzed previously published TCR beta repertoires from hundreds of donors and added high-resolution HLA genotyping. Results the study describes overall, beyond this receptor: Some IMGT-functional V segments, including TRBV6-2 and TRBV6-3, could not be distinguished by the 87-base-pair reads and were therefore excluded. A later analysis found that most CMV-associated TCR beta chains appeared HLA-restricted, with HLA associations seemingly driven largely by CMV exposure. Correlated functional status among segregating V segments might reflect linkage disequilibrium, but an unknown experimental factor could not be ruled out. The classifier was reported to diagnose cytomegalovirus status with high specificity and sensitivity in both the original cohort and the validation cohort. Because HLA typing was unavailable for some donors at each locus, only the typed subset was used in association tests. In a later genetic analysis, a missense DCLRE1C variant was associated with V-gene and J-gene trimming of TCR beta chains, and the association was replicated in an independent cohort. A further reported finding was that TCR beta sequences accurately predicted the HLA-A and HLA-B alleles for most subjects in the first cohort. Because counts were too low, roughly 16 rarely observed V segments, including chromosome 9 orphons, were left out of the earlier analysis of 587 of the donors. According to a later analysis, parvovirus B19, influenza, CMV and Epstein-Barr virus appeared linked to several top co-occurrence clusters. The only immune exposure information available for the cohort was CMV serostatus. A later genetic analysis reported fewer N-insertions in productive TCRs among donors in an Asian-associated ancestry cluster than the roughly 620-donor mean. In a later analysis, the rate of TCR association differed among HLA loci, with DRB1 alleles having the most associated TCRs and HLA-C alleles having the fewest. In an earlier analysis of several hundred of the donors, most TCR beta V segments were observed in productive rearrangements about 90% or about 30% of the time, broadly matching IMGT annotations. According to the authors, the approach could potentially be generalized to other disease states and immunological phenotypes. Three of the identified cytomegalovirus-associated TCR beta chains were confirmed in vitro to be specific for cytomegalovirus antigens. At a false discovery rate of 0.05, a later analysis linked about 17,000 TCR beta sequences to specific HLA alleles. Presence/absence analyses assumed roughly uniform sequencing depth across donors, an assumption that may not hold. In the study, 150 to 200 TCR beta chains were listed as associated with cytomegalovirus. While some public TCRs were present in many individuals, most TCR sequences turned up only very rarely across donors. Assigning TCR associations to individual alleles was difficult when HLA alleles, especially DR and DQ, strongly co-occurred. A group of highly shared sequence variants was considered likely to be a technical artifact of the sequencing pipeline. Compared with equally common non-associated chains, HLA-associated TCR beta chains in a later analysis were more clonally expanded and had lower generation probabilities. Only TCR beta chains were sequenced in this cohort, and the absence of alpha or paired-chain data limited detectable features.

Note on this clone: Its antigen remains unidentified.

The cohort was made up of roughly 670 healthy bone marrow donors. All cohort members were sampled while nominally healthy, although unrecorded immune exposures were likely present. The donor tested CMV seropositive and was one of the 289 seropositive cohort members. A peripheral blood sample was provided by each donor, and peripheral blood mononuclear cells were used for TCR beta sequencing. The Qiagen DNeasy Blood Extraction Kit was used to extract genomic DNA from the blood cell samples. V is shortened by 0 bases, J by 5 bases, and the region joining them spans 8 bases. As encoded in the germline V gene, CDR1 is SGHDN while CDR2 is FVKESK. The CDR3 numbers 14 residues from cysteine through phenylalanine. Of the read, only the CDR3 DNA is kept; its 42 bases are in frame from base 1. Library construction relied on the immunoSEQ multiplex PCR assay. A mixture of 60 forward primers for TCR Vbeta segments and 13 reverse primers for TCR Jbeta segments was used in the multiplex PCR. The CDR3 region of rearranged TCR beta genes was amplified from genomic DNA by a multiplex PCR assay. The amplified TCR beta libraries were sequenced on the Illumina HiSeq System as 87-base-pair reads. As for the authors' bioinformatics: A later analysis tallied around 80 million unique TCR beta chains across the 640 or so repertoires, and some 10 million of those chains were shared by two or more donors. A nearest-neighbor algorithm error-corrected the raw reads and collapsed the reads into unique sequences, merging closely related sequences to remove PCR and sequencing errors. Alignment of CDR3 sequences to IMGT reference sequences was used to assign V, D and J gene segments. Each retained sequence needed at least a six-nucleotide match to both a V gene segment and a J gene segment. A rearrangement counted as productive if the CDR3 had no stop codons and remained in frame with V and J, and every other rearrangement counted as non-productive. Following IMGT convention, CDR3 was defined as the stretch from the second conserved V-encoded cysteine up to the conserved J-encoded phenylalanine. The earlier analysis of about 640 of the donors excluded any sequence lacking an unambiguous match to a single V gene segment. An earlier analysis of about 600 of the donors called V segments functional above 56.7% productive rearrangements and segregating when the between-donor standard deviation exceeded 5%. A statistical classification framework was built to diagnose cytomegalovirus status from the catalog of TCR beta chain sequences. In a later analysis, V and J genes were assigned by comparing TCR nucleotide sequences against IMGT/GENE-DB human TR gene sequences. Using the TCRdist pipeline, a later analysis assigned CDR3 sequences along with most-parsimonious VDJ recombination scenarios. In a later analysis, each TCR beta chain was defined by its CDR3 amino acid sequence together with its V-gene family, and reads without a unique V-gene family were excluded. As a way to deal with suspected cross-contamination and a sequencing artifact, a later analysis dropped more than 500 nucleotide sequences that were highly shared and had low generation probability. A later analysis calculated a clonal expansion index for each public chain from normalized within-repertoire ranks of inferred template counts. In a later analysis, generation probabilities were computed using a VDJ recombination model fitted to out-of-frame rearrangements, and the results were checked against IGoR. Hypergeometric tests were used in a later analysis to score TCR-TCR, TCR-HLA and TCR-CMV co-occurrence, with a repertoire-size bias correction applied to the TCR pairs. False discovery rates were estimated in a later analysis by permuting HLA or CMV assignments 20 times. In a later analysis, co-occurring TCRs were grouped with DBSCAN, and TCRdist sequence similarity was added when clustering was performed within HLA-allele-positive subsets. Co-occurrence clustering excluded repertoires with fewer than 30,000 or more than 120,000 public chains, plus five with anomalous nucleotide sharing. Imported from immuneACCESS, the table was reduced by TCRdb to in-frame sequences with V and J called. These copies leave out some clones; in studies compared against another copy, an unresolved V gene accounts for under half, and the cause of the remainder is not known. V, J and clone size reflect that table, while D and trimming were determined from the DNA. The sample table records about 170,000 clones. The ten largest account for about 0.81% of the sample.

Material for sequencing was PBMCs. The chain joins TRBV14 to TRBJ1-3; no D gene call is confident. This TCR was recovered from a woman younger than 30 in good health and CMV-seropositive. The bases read TGTGCCAGCAGCCAAGAATCCAGTCGAAACACCATATATTTT. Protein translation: CASSQESSRNTIYF.